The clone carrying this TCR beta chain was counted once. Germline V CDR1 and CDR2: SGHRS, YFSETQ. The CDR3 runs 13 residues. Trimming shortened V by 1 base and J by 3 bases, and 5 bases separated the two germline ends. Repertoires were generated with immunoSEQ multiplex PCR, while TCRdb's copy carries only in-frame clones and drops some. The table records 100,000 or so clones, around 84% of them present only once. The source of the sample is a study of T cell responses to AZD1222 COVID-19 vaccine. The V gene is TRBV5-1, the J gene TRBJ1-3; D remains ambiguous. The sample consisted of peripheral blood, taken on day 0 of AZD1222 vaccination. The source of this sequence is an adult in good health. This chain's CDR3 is CASSLYDGNTIYF. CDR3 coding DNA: TGCGCCAGCAGCTTGTACGATGGAAACACCATATATTTT.